Listed below are T cell receptor beta chains from one sample, sequenced in a study of Tregs in tolerant kidney transplant recipients. Method: immunoSEQ multiplex PCR; TCRdb's copy keeps in-frame clones and lacks some. The table includes tens of thousands of clones, 85% to 90% detected once. This sample comprised CD4+ T cells from blood, obtained before the transplant. The receptors stem from a human donor who received a combined kidney and bone marrow transplant. CDR3s include the opening cysteine and the closing phenylalanine or tryptophan. A D gene is named only where the DNA matches it firmly. Clone sizes are given selectively: once, few, many, or a class where the clone is expanded.

abundance: NA; j_gene: TRBJ2-1; d_gene: NA; v_gene: TRBV11-2; CDR3aa: CASSLGFGGRVSYNEQFF; CDR3nt: TGTGCCAGCAGCTTAGGGTTCGGCGGCCGAGTTTCCTACAATGAGCAGTTCTTC
abundance: NA; j_gene: TRBJ2-2; d_gene: NA; v_gene: TRBV19; CDR3aa: CASSTQGEAGELFF; CDR3nt: TGTGCCAGTAGTACCCAGGGGGAGGCCGGGGAGCTGTTTTTT
abundance: NA; j_gene: TRBJ1-5; d_gene: TRBD1; v_gene: TRBV9; CDR3aa: CASSPGQGGQPQHF; CDR3nt: TGTGCCAGCAGCCCCGGACAGGGTGGTCAGCCCCAGCATTTT
abundance: NA; j_gene: TRBJ2-7; d_gene: TRBD1; v_gene: TRBV27; CDR3aa: CASGGQPTYEQYF; CDR3nt: TGTGCCAGCGGGGGACAGCCCACCTACGAGCAGTACTTC
abundance: NA; j_gene: TRBJ2-3; d_gene: TRBD2; v_gene: TRBV7-9; CDR3aa: CASRRTSGTDTQYF; CDR3nt: TGTGCCAGCAGGAGGACTAGCGGAACAGATACGCAGTATTTT
abundance: few; j_gene: TRBJ2-7; d_gene: NA; v_gene: TRBV6-6; CDR3aa: CASSYYGSYEQYF; CDR3nt: TGTGCCAGCAGTTACTACGGGAGTTACGAGCAGTACTTC
abundance: NA; j_gene: TRBJ1-5; d_gene: NA; v_gene: TRBV28; CDR3aa: CASGIPGLKSNQPQHF; CDR3nt: TGTGCCAGCGGAATACCGGGACTCAAGAGCAATCAGCCCCAGCATTTT
abundance: NA; j_gene: TRBJ2-7; d_gene: TRBD2; v_gene: TRBV19; CDR3aa: CASSNSGRKGYEQYF; CDR3nt: TGTGCCAGTAGTAATAGCGGGAGGAAAGGCTACGAGCAGTACTTC
abundance: NA; j_gene: TRBJ1-4; d_gene: NA; v_gene: TRBV7-2; CDR3aa: CASSARTWEKLFF; CDR3nt: TGTGCCAGCAGCGCCAGGACTTGGGAAAAACTGTTTTTT
abundance: NA; j_gene: TRBJ2-1; d_gene: TRBD1; v_gene: TRBV5-4; CDR3aa: CASSFGQVAYNEQFF; CDR3nt: TGTGCCAGCAGCTTCGGACAGGTCGCCTACAATGAGCAGTTCTTC
abundance: NA; j_gene: TRBJ2-3; d_gene: NA; v_gene: TRBV10-3; CDR3aa: CAISELELIDTQYF; CDR3nt: TGTGCCATCAGTGAGCTCGAACTCATAGATACGCAGTATTTT
abundance: once; j_gene: TRBJ1-1; d_gene: NA; v_gene: TRBV27; CDR3aa: CASSFRTDTEAFF; CDR3nt: TGTGCCAGCAGTTTTAGGACAGACACTGAAGCTTTCTTT
abundance: NA; j_gene: TRBJ1-5; d_gene: NA; v_gene: TRBV27; CDR3aa: CASSTRLSNQPQHF; CDR3nt: TGTGCCAGCAGTACACGTCTTAGCAATCAGCCCCAGCATTTT
abundance: once; j_gene: TRBJ1-4; d_gene: TRBD1; v_gene: TRBV30; CDR3aa: CAGTGGAREKLFF; CDR3nt: TGTGCCGGGACAGGGGGCGCGAGGGAAAAACTGTTTTTT
abundance: NA; j_gene: TRBJ1-4; d_gene: TRBD1; v_gene: TRBV18; CDR3aa: CASSRQGADEKLFF; CDR3nt: TGTGCCAGCTCACGACAGGGGGCGGATGAAAAACTGTTTTTT
abundance: NA; j_gene: TRBJ2-7; d_gene: NA; v_gene: TRBV28; CDR3aa: CASSPTVFYEQYF; CDR3nt: TGTGCCAGCAGTCCTACCGTATTCTACGAGCAGTACTTC
abundance: NA; j_gene: TRBJ1-1; d_gene: NA; v_gene: TRBV28; CDR3aa: CASSSGQSPMNTEAFF; CDR3nt: TGTGCCAGCAGTTCCGGACAGTCTCCTATGAACACTGAAGCTTTCTTT
abundance: NA; j_gene: TRBJ1-4; d_gene: TRBD1; v_gene: TRBV4-2; CDR3aa: CASSEPGTGDEKLFF; CDR3nt: TGTGCCAGCAGCGAACCCGGGACAGGCGACGAAAAACTGTTTTTT